Listed below are T cell receptor beta chains from one sample, sequenced in a study of blood T cell repertoires in COVID-19. The data were produced by immunoSEQ multiplex PCR, yet TCRdb's version contains in-frame clones alone and is incomplete. The table shows 120,000 to 150,000 clones, with around 81% occurring only once. Source material: peripheral blood. The receptors originated from a human donor with acute or convalescent COVID-19. The donor label of this sample is uncertain. Both conserved end residues are part of each CDR3. A D gene is named only where the DNA matches it firmly. Clone size, where shown, is once, few, many, or a class for clones that have expanded.

v_call	d_call	j_call	clone_size	cdr3_aa	cdr3_nt
TRBV9	TRBD1	TRBJ1-5	NA	CASTRTGGNNQPQHF	TGTGCCAGCACCCGGACAGGGGGCAACAATCAGCCCCAGCATTTT
TRBV10-3	NA	TRBJ1-1	NA	CAISEDSLNTEAFF	TGTGCCATCAGTGAGGACAGCCTGAACACTGAAGCTTTCTTT
TRBV27	TRBD2	TRBJ2-3	NA	CASSFEGLAGGRGTDTQYF	TGTGCCAGCAGTTTTGAGGGACTAGCGGGGGGGCGGGGCACAGATACGCAGTATTTT
TRBV5-1	NA	TRBJ1-2	NA	CASSFGGSGGGYGYTF	TGCGCCAGCAGCTTCGGGGGCAGCGGGGGCGGCTATGGCTACACCTTC
TRBV9	NA	TRBJ2-1	NA	CASSVVGQRVGNEQFF	TGTGCCAGCAGCGTAGTGGGCCAGCGGGTCGGGAATGAGCAGTTCTTC
TRBV6-5	NA	TRBJ1-6	once	CASSYGSGAPNSPLHF	TGTGCCAGCAGTTACGGGTCAGGGGCGCCTAATTCACCCCTCCACTTT
TRBV27	NA	TRBJ1-4	NA	CASSYMGRSEKLFF	TGTGCCAGCAGTTACATGGGGAGGAGTGAAAAACTGTTTTTT
TRBV24-1	NA	TRBJ1-1	NA	CATSDSRQAEAFF	TGTGCCACCAGTGATTCCCGACAAGCTGAAGCTTTCTTT
TRBV24-1	NA	TRBJ2-2	once	CATSDLAGQLFF	TGTGCCACCAGTGATTTGGCAGGGCAGCTGTTTTTT
TRBV27	NA	TRBJ1-4	NA	CASSLIGGEEKLFF	TGTGCCAGCAGTTTAATAGGGGGGGAGGAAAAACTGTTTTTT
TRBV5-4	NA	TRBJ2-5	NA	CASRPQGGQETQYF	TGTGCCAGCAGGCCACAGGGGGGGCAAGAGACCCAGTACTTC
TRBV5-1	TRBD1	TRBJ2-5	NA	CASSLGTGGNSAETQYF	TGCGCCAGCAGCTTGGGGACAGGGGGCAATTCAGCGGAGACCCAGTACTTC
TRBV6-2/TRBV6-3	NA	TRBJ1-2	NA	CASSDPGQSNYGYTF	TGTGCCAGCAGTGACCCAGGACAGTCTAACTATGGCTACACCTTC
TRBV2	NA	TRBJ1-1	few	CASSEDRAFF	TGTGCCAGCAGTGAAGACAGGGCTTTCTTT
TRBV6-5	TRBD1	TRBJ2-7	NA	CASTVTGGYEQYF	TGTGCCAGCACTGTGACAGGGGGCTACGAGCAGTACTTC
TRBV6-6	TRBD1	TRBJ1-5	NA	CASWDRNQPQHF	TGTGCCAGCTGGGACAGGAATCAGCCCCAGCATTTT
TRBV5-1	TRBD2	TRBJ2-1	NA	CASSLFWGGNEQFF	TGCGCCAGCAGCTTGTTTTGGGGGGGAAATGAGCAGTTCTTC
TRBV7-9	NA	TRBJ1-2	NA	CASSLGGYYTF	TGTGCCAGCAGCTTGGGGGGTTACTACACCTTC
TRBV5-4	TRBD1	TRBJ1-6	NA	CASSFPTGDSNSPLHF	TGTGCCAGCAGCTTCCCGACAGGGGATAGTAATTCACCCCTCCACTTT
TRBV7-9	NA	TRBJ1-1	NA	CASSLEGTLNTEAFF	TGTGCCAGCAGCTTAGAGGGGACACTGAACACTGAAGCTTTCTTT
TRBV19	TRBD1	TRBJ1-2	many	CASSADRVRGYTF	TGTGCCAGTAGTGCGGACAGGGTACGTGGCTACACCTTC
TRBV7-2	NA	TRBJ1-2	NA	CASRSTVDYGYTF	TGTGCCAGCAGGTCGACAGTGGACTATGGCTACACCTTC
TRBV6-5	TRBD1	TRBJ1-5	medium-sized	CASSLTGVYQPQHF	TGTGCCAGCAGTTTGACAGGGGTCTATCAGCCCCAGCATTTT
TRBV19	TRBD1	TRBJ1-5	NA	CASSIDRVGQGYQPQHF	TGTGCCAGTAGTATAGATCGGGTCGGACAGGGCTATCAGCCCCAGCATTTT
TRBV5-5	TRBD1	TRBJ1-4	NA	CASSYPPGQGLLYNEKLFF	TGTGCCAGCAGCTACCCCCCGGGACAGGGTCTGTTGTATAATGAAAAACTGTTTTTT
TRBV29-1	TRBD1	TRBJ1-3	NA	CSVDLTGDGNTIYF	TGCAGCGTTGACCTTACAGGGGATGGAAACACCATATATTTT
TRBV18	NA	TRBJ1-1	NA	CASSPAGSPEAFF	TGTGCCAGCTCACCAGCAGGGTCCCCTGAAGCTTTCTTT
TRBV11-2	NA	TRBJ1-1	NA	CASSSYLDRNTEAFF	TGTGCCAGCAGCTCATACTTAGACAGGAACACTGAAGCTTTCTTT
TRBV29-1	TRBD2	TRBJ2-3	few	CSVEGTSGGATDTQYF	TGCAGCGTTGAGGGGACTAGCGGGGGCGCCACAGATACGCAGTATTTT
TRBV18	TRBD2	TRBJ2-1	NA	CASSLAGVGDEQFF	TGTGCCAGCTCGCTAGCGGGGGTCGGGGATGAGCAGTTCTTC
TRBV27	NA	TRBJ1-1	NA	CAAEDHTNTEAFF	TGTGCCGCTGAAGATCACACGAACACTGAAGCTTTCTTT
TRBV5-1	NA	TRBJ1-1	NA	CASSSTTEAFF	TGCGCCAGCAGCTCTACCACTGAAGCTTTCTTT
TRBV19	NA	TRBJ2-2	NA	CASTTRSNTGELFF	TGTGCCAGTACGACTCGATCGAACACCGGGGAGCTGTTTTTT
TRBV20-1	NA	TRBJ1-6	once	CSASGGESPLHF	TGCAGTGCTAGTGGGGGGGAGTCACCCCTCCACTTT
TRBV5-4	NA	TRBJ1-1	NA	CASSLGGQEAFF	TGTGCCAGCAGCTTGGGTGGACAGGAAGCTTTCTTT
TRBV19	NA	TRBJ2-3	NA	CASSGAAGSRDTQYF	TGTGCCAGTAGTGGGGCGGCGGGGTCGAGAGATACGCAGTATTTT
TRBV19	NA	TRBJ2-2	once	CASSFRRGTGELFF	TGTGCCAGTAGTTTCCGACGGGGGACCGGGGAGCTGTTTTTT
TRBV18	NA	TRBJ1-2	NA	CASSPPVPRGSYGYTF	TGTGCCAGCTCACCACCGGTTCCCCGGGGGTCCTATGGCTACACCTTC
TRBV18	NA	TRBJ1-4	NA	CASSPPGASEKLFF	TGTGCCAGCTCACCACCGGGGGCGTCGGAAAAACTGTTTTTT
TRBV6-5	NA	TRBJ1-6	NA	CASSYEVSYNSPLHF	TGTGCCAGCAGTTATGAGGTCTCCTATAATTCACCCCTCCACTTT
TRBV5-5	NA	TRBJ1-1	once	CASSLGRERFVVTEAFF	TGTGCCAGCAGCTTGGGCAGGGAACGGTTCGTCGTCACTGAAGCTTTCTTT
TRBV3-1/TRBV3-2	NA	TRBJ2-1	NA	CASSHLQGGNEQFF	TGTGCCAGCAGCCACTTACAGGGGGGGAATGAGCAGTTCTTC
TRBV19	NA	TRBJ1-6	NA	CASKEGEGDSPLHF	TGTGCCAGTAAAGAAGGGGAAGGGGATTCACCCCTCCACTTT
TRBV4-1	TRBD1	TRBJ2-2	once	CASRGQGENTGELFF	TGCGCCAGCAGGGGACAGGGAGAGAACACCGGGGAGCTGTTTTTT
TRBV18	NA	TRBJ1-5	NA	CASSPMRETAQHF	TGTGCCAGCTCACCAATGAGGGAGACGGCCCAGCATTTT
TRBV6-5	TRBD1	TRBJ1-2	few	CASSRDRVVGYTF	TGTGCCAGCAGTCGGGACAGGGTGGTAGGCTACACCTTC
TRBV5-1	TRBD1	TRBJ1-2	NA	CASSSTGGEMVGYTF	TGCGCCAGCAGCTCTACAGGGGGCGAGATGGTTGGCTACACCTTC
TRBV6-5	NA	TRBJ1-2	few	CASSWGRGRSGYTF	TGTGCCAGCAGTTGGGGGAGGGGGAGGAGTGGCTACACCTTC
TRBV6-5	TRBD1	TRBJ1-2	NA	CASSYSPTGGQGGYTF	TGTGCCAGCAGTTACTCCCCGACAGGGGGACAGGGTGGCTACACCTTC
TRBV7-2	TRBD1	TRBJ1-2	NA	CASSWGTGVGYGYTF	TGTGCCAGCAGCTGGGGGACAGGGGTAGGCTATGGCTACACCTTC
TRBV7-9	NA	TRBJ1-5	NA	CASSSDSYNQPQHF	TGTGCCAGCAGTTCCGACAGCTACAATCAGCCCCAGCATTTT
TRBV10-1	NA	TRBJ1-5	NA	CASSAGLNQPQHF	TGCGCCAGCAGTGCTGGGCTCAATCAGCCCCAGCATTTT
TRBV30	NA	TRBJ1-2	NA	CAWTGMGYGYTF	TGTGCCTGGACAGGGATGGGCTATGGCTACACCTTC
TRBV5-1	NA	TRBJ1-2	NA	CASSLAQSPGNYGYTF	TGCGCCAGCAGCTTGGCCCAATCCCCAGGGAACTATGGCTACACCTTC
TRBV5-1	NA	TRBJ1-3	once	CASSVGHHSGNTIYF	TGCGCCAGCAGCGTGGGACATCACTCTGGAAACACCATATATTTT